This TCR beta chain was sequenced for a study of response to subunit inactivated influenza vaccine. The study's findings and limits: It was the authors' suggestion that each seasonal influenza vaccination recruits few new T cells.

On this clonotype itself: Its antigen is not identified.

Germline V gene sequence: CDR1 MNHNS, CDR2 SASEGT. The CDR3 is 14 amino acids. Trimming left V 6 bases short and J 2 bases short, with 14 bases between. One entry per CDR3 protein results from TCRdb running MiXCR on the RT-PCR reads. Of approximately 520,000 distinct CDR3 sequences listed, about 15% were seen once; the top ten hold 3%. Sequencing was performed on CD4+ T cells sorted from PBMCs, taken around 25 months after vaccination. This sequence was found in a man aged 50 to 69 who received an inactivated influenza vaccine. This chain connects TRBV6-1 to TRBJ2-7; D perhaps matches TRBD2 (5 bases). The CDR3 loop is CASSFSFGAYEQYF. The CDR3, as DNA: TGTGCCAGCAGCTTCAGCTTCGGGGCCTACGAGCAGTACTTC.